Listed here is a single TCR beta chain. These data originate in a study of cytomegalovirus exposure and HLA in healthy donors. The CDR3 spans 15 residues. V dropped 0 bases and J dropped 11; count of bases not matched to a gene: 10. From germline, CDR1 is SGDLS and CDR2 YYNGEE. The study ran its PCR with 60 Vbeta and 13 Jbeta primers. Sequencing was performed with immunoSEQ multiplex PCR; in TCRdb, only in-frame clones are kept and a portion is missing. This table holds 110,000 to 150,000 clones, around 80% found once. The TCR originated in a woman aged 40 to 49 in good health and CMV-seronegative. The chain has TRBV9 and TRBJ1-3; TRBD1 matches 8 bases. The specimen was PBMCs. The CDR3 is CASSVEIGQGRAIYF. In DNA, the CDR3 is TGTGCCAGCAGCGTAGAGATAGGACAGGGCCGAGCCATATATTTT. The full variable domain, rest sourced from reference TRBV9 and TRBJ1-3, is DSGVTQTPKHLITATGQRVTLRCSPRSGDLSVYWYQQSLDQGLQFLIQYYNGEERAKGNILERFSAQQFPDLHSELNLSSLELGDSALYFCASSVEIGQGRAIYFGEGSWLTVV.